This TCR beta chain was retrieved from a study of blood T cells in healthy people across ages. Primed by a sample-barcoded 5' primer and a J-beta primer mix, a second PCR proceeded for 7 to 11 cycles. TCRdb reprocessed the 5' RACE reads via MiXCR and lists one record per CDR3 protein. The sample lists about 730,000 distinct CDR3 sequences, 40% to 45% seen once, with 20% to 25% in the top ten. Overall study results and limits: The long-lived group displayed more naive CD4+ cells, plus higher diversity, than the aged donors did. Donor CMV infection status was unknown, possibly confounding age-related changes in expanded clonotypes. Estimates of diversity drawn from one million T cells were considered underestimates.

This clonotype was observed a handful of times. What it binds is not known. V was pared by 5 bases and J by 1 base, with 12 bases between. Per germline, CDR1 SGHDT and CDR2 YYEEEE. This CDR3 is 14 amino acids long. Per-sample PBMC isolation yielded at least 6.5 million cells. The receptor's source is a woman between 55 and 75 years old in good health. Sequencing was done on a sample of blood. The chain is built from TRBV5-6 and TRBJ1-1, with D unresolved. CDR3 nucleotide sequence: TGTGCCAGCAGACCAGGTCCCGCGAACACTGAAGCTTTCTTT. Encoded protein: CASRPGPANTEAFF.